This TCR beta chain emerged from a study of blood T cell repertoires in COVID-19. Across the whole study: COVID-19 samples, acute and convalescent, were from the United States, Italy and Spain. Sources were T cells, B-cell-depleted T cells, or PBMCs; the material itself was cDNA or gDNA.

In the source study's methods: Amplifying reference gene primers gave estimates of nucleated cell counts. Profiling relied on immunoSEQ multiplex PCR, and the TCRdb table lists in-frame clones only, not all of them. For V, J and clone size, that table is used; D and trimming come from the DNA. This table holds roughly 230,000 clones, approximately 88% found once. Material: peripheral blood. This TCR was recovered from a human donor in a cohort sampled during active COVID-19.

The DNA for the CDR3 is TGTGCCAGCACCCCCCCGGGAGGGGGGAAGGTAGCTGAAGCTTTCTTT. Protein: CASTPPGGGKVAEAFF. This sequence joins TRBV27 and TRBJ1-1; D may be TRBD1 (6 bases). Germline V lookup: CDR1 MNHEY, CDR2 SMNVEV (reference sequence). CDR3 length: 16 residues. Trimming pared 7 bases from V and 6 bases from J, leaving 24 bases between.